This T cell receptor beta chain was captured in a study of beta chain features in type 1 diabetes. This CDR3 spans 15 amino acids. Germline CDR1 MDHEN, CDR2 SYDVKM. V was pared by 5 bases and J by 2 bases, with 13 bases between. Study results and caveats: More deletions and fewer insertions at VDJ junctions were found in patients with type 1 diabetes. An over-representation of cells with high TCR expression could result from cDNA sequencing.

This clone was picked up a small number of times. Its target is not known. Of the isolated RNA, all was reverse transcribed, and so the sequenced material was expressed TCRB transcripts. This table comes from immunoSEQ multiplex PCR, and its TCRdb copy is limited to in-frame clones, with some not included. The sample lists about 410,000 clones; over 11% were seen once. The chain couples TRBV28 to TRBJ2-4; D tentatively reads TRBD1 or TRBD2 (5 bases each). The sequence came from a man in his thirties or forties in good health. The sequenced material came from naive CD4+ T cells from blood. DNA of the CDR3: TGTGCCAGCAGTCTTGAGGGGTTACCCAAAAACATTCAGTACTTC. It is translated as CASSLEGLPKNIQYF.